A single sample is the source of the 27 T cell receptor beta chains below, sequenced in a study of T cell changes during pregnancy in multiple sclerosis. TCRdb's copy holds only in-frame clones and misses some; the assay was immunoSEQ multiplex PCR. Altogether roughly 70,000 clones are present, more than 80% being singletons, with the ten largest covering over 1%. Sequences were derived from peripheral blood, sampled in the third trimester of pregnancy. The receptors were gathered from a female donor with multiple sclerosis, enrolled in a pregnancy study.

The V call is TRBV13, the J call TRBJ2-2; TRBD1 matches 8 bases. Germline V gives CDR1 PRHDT, CDR2 FYEKMQ (reference sequence). The length of the CDR3 is 15 residues. V dropped 1 base and J dropped 7; count of bases not matched to a gene: 5. The CDR3 is CASSLARGRGGELFF. The CDR3, as DNA: TGTGCCAGCAGCTTAGCCAGGGGGCGAGGCGGGGAGCTGTTTTTT.

The chain employs TRBV13 and TRBJ2-5, with 7 bases lining up with TRBD2. CDR3 size: 13 residues. The germline V gene encodes CDR1 PRHDT and CDR2 FYEKMQ (reference sequence). The V gene end was trimmed by 4 bases and the J gene end by 10 bases; junction bases not matched to a gene: 9. The CDR3 nucleotides are TGTGCCAGCAGCTACCGGCCCAGCGGGGACCAGTACTTC. Its translation is CASSYRPSGDQYF.

This chain links TRBV2 with TRBJ1-2; perhaps TRBD1 as D (5 bases). Germline V gene data show CDR1 as SNHLY and CDR2 as FYNNEI. This CDR3 is built from 14 residues. V lost 1 base to trimming and J lost 4 bases, with 10 bases between them. The CDR3 loop reads CASSEEGRSYGYTF. In nucleotides, the CDR3 is TGTGCCAGCAGTGAAGAGGGGCGTTCCTATGGCTACACCTTC.

The rearrangement uses TRBV28 and TRBJ1-2; 9 bases align to TRBD1. From germline, CDR1 is MDHEN and CDR2 SYDVKM. The length of the CDR3 is 14 residues. Trimming cost V 4 bases and J 4 bases; bases outside gene matches: 4. Here the CDR3 reads CASSWTGAGYGYTF. The CDR3 nucleotides read TGTGCCAGCAGTTGGACAGGGGCAGGCTATGGCTACACCTTC.

The sample holds one count of this clone. The chain is built from TRBV19 and TRBJ2-7, with 7 bases fitting TRBD2. V lost 5 bases, J lost 5 bases, and 6 bases stayed unmatched. Looked up from germline, CDR1 is LNHDA and CDR2 is SQIVND (reference sequence). The CDR3 runs to 13 residues. The DNA for the CDR3 is TGTGCCAGTAGTCTCTCCCGGGAGGACGAGCAGTACTTC. Translating it yields CASSLSREDEQYF.

V gene TRBV2 combines with J gene TRBJ1-2; the D gene is possibly TRBD1 (5 bases). This CDR3 has 14 amino acids. V lost 4 bases and J lost 2, with 11 bases in between. The germline gives CDR1 SNHLY, CDR2 FYNNEI. In DNA form, the CDR3 reads TGTGCCAGCAGTGTAGGACACCAGAACTATGGCTACACCTTC. Its translation: CASSVGHQNYGYTF.

The chain is built from TRBV2 and TRBJ2-2, with TRBD2 identical over 8 bases. Germline trimming cut 6 bases from V and 7 bases from J; bases unmatched to any gene: 10. The CDR3 length is 15 residues. Germline values: CDR1 SNHLY, CDR2 FYNNEI. CDR3 in amino acids: CASRVREARSGELFF. CDR3 DNA sequence: TGTGCCAGCAGGGTGCGGGAGGCGAGGAGCGGGGAGCTGTTTTTT.

The V call is TRBV7-9, the J call TRBJ2-1, with D hard to call. Germline V lookup: CDR1 SEHNR, CDR2 FQNEAQ (reference sequence). Trimming removed 3 bases from V and 0 bases from J, with 9 bases in between. This CDR3 contains 15 residues. The CDR3 here is CASSLRKSSYNEQFF. DNA of the CDR3: TGTGCCAGCAGCTTGAGGAAGAGCTCCTACAATGAGCAGTTCTTC. Filled out from reference TRBV7-9 and TRBJ2-1, the complete variable domain reads DTGVSQNPRHKITKRGQNVTFRCDPISEHNRLYWYRQTLGQGPEFLTYFQNEAQLEKSRLLSDRFSAERPKGSFSTLEIQRTEQGDSAMYLCASSLRKSSYNEQFFGPGTRLTVL.

This sequence joins TRBV5-1 and TRBJ2-7, with 10 bases matching TRBD2. Germline trimming cut 0 bases from V and 1 base from J; bases unmatched to any gene: 4. Germline V gene lookup returns CDR1 SGHRS and CDR2 YFSETQ. CDR3 length: 16 amino acids. The CDR3: CASSLGLAGVSYEQYF. The DNA of the CDR3 is TGCGCCAGCAGCTTGGGCCTAGCGGGAGTATCCTACGAGCAGTACTTC.

This chain links TRBV5-1 with TRBJ1-3; perhaps TRBD1 as D (5 bases). The V end was cut by 7 bases, the J end by 1 base, with 21 bases between. CDR1 and CDR2 from the germline V gene are SGHRS and YFSETQ. The CDR3 runs 17 residues. In DNA, the CDR3 is TGCGCCAGCCGGACGAGTCCCCTCCAGGGATCTGGAAACACCATATATTTT. Protein sequence: CASRTSPLQGSGNTIYF.

Note on this clone: The sample carries other DNA sequences with the same CDR3. The chain has TRBV7-3 and TRBJ2-3; 10 nucleotides line up with TRBD2. V was clipped by 0 bases and J by 1 base; unmatched bases: 1. The CDR3 runs 16 residues. Germline values: CDR1 SGHTA, CDR2 FQGTGA. The DNA for the CDR3 is TGTGCCAGCAGCTTAACCCTAGCGGGAGGCACAGATACGCAGTATTTT. Translation gives CASSLTLAGGTDTQYF.

The rearrangement joins TRBV7-9 to TRBJ2-7; TRBD1 matches 8 bases. The CDR3 runs to 14 residues. V gave up 1 base and J gave up 5 bases; unmatched junction bases: 4. Germline-derived CDR1 and CDR2 are SEHNR and FQNEAQ (reference sequence). CDR3 in amino acids: CASSLGTGFHEQYF. The CDR3, as DNA: TGTGCCAGCAGCTTAGGGACAGGGTTCCACGAGCAGTACTTC.

This clone was observed a single time. The chain links TRBV4-1 to TRBJ2-5; D may be TRBD1 (6 bases). CDR1 is MGHRA and CDR2 is YSYEKL in the germline V gene. The CDR3 extends over 15 amino acids. The germline V and J ends were trimmed by 1 base and 5 bases, with 14 bases remaining between them. In nucleotides, the CDR3 is TGCGCCAGCAGCCAAGGCCCAGGGGCGGAGGAGACCCAGTACTTC. Translated: CASSQGPGAEETQYF.

V and J are TRBV25-1 and TRBJ2-1, with TRBD2 as a possible D gene (5 bases). CDR1 MGHDK and CDR2 SYGVNS come from the germline V gene. V was clipped by 8 bases and J by 5 bases, with 13 bases between them. The CDR3 loop spans 13 amino acids. CDR3 in DNA: TGTGCCAGCTCGGACGGGATAAACAATGAGCAGTTCTTC. Translated: CASSDGINNEQFF.

CDR3 region: CASSLITGIRNTEAFF. The DNA for the CDR3 is TGTGCCAGCAGCTTGATTACAGGCATTCGGAACACTGAAGCTTTCTTT. The chain joins TRBV13 to TRBJ1-1, with a tentative D call TRBD1 (5 bases). The V gene lost 3 bases and the J gene lost 1 base, with 15 bases spanning the gap. This CDR3 is built from 16 residues. CDR1 is PRHDT, CDR2 FYEKMQ, per germline (reference sequence).

The rearrangement links TRBV7-9 to TRBJ1-2; the match to TRBD1 covers 8 bases. This CDR3 region has 16 residues. V was clipped by 5 bases and J by 0 bases; unmatched bases: 8. CDR1 and CDR2 from the germline V gene are SEHNR and FQNEAQ (reference sequence). CDR3 amino acids: CASSLTGAVANYGYTF. The CDR3 DNA sequence: TGTGCCAGCAGCCTGACAGGGGCGGTAGCTAACTATGGCTACACCTTC.

V is TRBV30 and J is TRBJ2-7; D might be TRBD1 (6 bases). Per the germline V gene, CDR1 is GTSNPN and CDR2 is SVGIG (reference sequence). Trimming cost V 5 bases and J 2 bases, with 10 bases left between them. There are 12 residues in the CDR3. Written as DNA, the CDR3 is TGTGCCTGGCTACAGGGCCCCTACGAGCAGTACTTC. This translates into CAWLQGPYEQYF. Supplemented by reference TRBV30 and TRBJ2-7, the full variable domain reads SQTIHQWPATLVQPVGSPLSLECTVEGTSNPNLYWYRQAAGRGLQLLFYSVGIGQISSEVPQNLSASRPQDRQFILSSKKLLLSDSGFYLCAWLQGPYEQYFGPGTRLTVT.

The chain recombines TRBV27 with TRBJ2-7; 12 nucleotides line up with TRBD2. Germline loops: CDR1 MNHEY, CDR2 SMNVEV (reference sequence). Losses at the gene ends were 5 bases for V and 3 bases for J; bases not matched to a gene: 5. The CDR3 runs to 15 residues. CDR3 amino acids: CASSPPGLAGYEQYF. CDR3 coding DNA: TGTGCCAGCAGTCCACCGGGACTAGCGGGCTACGAGCAGTACTTC.

The chain uses TRBV6-5 and TRBJ1-1, with D possibly being TRBD1 (6 bases). V gave up 6 bases and J gave up 6 bases, with 20 bases separating them. This CDR3 is built from 15 residues. The germline gives CDR1 MNHEY, CDR2 SVGAGI. In DNA form, the CDR3 reads TGTGCCAGCAGCAAAAGCAGGGGTTCTATCGCTGAAGCTTTCTTT. As protein: CASSKSRGSIAEAFF.

The chain employs TRBV4-3 and TRBJ2-1; weak D call: TRBD1 (5 bases). CDR1 and CDR2 (germline): LGHNA, YSLEER. The CDR3 spans 16 residues. V was clipped by 0 bases and J by 0 bases, with 9 bases between them. The CDR3 loop is CASSQEGLSSYNEQFF. CDR3 in DNA: TGCGCCAGCAGCCAAGAGGGGCTTAGCTCCTACAATGAGCAGTTCTTC.

The J gene is TRBJ1-1, the V gene TRBV10-3; TRBD1 might be the D (5 bases). V was shortened by 2 bases and J by 4 bases, with 11 bases between the two germline ends. Germline-derived CDR1 and CDR2 are ENHRY and SYGVKD. CDR3 length: 14 amino acids. The CDR3 DNA follows: TGTGCCATCAGTGAGCCAGGGTTCTCCACTGAAGCTTTCTTT. Translating gives CAISEPGFSTEAFF.

This clone was counted a few times. The V gene is TRBV7-9, the J gene TRBJ1-5; D call uncertain. The CDR3 length is 13 residues. Trimming took off 4 bases at V and 10 bases at J, with 14 bases between the two ends. Germline lookup yields CDR1 SEHNR and CDR2 FQNEAQ (reference sequence). CDR3 DNA sequence: TGTGCCAGCAGCTGGAGAGAGACTAGTCCCCAGCATTTT. As protein: CASSWRETSPQHF.

The table lists this clone with a few counts. This chain connects TRBV7-9 to TRBJ2-1; D is uncertain. Between the trimmed V and J ends, which lost 5 bases and 9 bases, there was a span of 8 bases. The CDR3 has 11 residues. Looked up from germline, CDR1 is SEHNR and CDR2 is FQNEAQ (reference sequence). In DNA form, the CDR3 reads TGTGCCAGCAGCCTTCCGGGTGAGCAGTTCTTC. It specifies CASSLPGEQFF.

The chain employs TRBV5-1 and TRBJ1-2; D ambiguous. The germline V gene has CDR1 SGHRS and CDR2 YFSETQ. The CDR3 sequence is 14 residues long. V was pared by 3 bases and J by 8 bases, with 17 bases between. The chain's CDR3 is CASSSGGSGSGYTF. As DNA, the CDR3 is TGCGCCAGCAGCTCGGGAGGGAGTGGTTCCGGCTACACCTTC.

The chain has TRBV5-8 and TRBJ2-7, with D maybe TRBD1 (5 bases). The CDR3 length is 12 residues. Between the trimmed V and J ends, which lost 8 bases and 5 bases, there was a span of 14 bases. Germline V gene lookup returns CDR1 SGHTS and CDR2 YDEGEE. The CDR3 region has the DNA TGTGCCAGTACAAAGGGGAACCACGAGCAGTACTTC. Protein: CASTKGNHEQYF.

As DNA, the CDR3 is TGCGCCAGCAGTGAGTCGATGGACTCTGAATATACAGTATGGGTTGAGCAGTTCTTC. Encoded protein: CASSESMDSEYTVWVEQFF. The chain recombines TRBV10-1 with TRBJ2-1, with D possibly TRBD2 on 5 matching bases. V shed 0 bases and J shed 9 bases, with 27 bases lying between them. Germline V gene data show CDR1 as WNHNN and CDR2 as SYGVQD (reference sequence). The CDR3 consists of 19 residues.

The chain couples TRBV4-1 to TRBJ2-5; 14 bases are a match to TRBD2. CDR1 and CDR2 (germline): MGHRA, YSYEKL. The CDR3 has 18 residues. The junction had 11 bases not matched to a gene; V was cut back by 3 bases and J by 5 bases. CDR3 nucleotide sequence: TGCGCCAGCAGCCAGGGACTAGCGGGAGTGTCGTCTAGGGAGACCCAGTACTTC. As protein: CASSQGLAGVSSRETQYF.